This T cell receptor beta chain was obtained from a study of shared clonotypes between healthy human individuals. Replicate PCRs for sorted subsets used approximately 220 ng DNA; this equaled 30,000 to 35,000 T cell genomes. Only in-frame clones appear in the TCRdb table, and some are missing; sequencing was by immunoSEQ multiplex PCR. The table records about 960,000 clones, over 60% of them present only once. Unmatched junction bases numbered 12, after V lost 9 bases and J lost 6 bases. The CDR3 runs 15 residues. From germline, CDR1 is SNHLY and CDR2 FYNNEI. Study-wide results and limits: Larger richness was generally estimated for naive than memory subsets.

With respect to this clone: Its antigen is as yet unknown.

This sequence joins TRBV2 and TRBJ2-1; 9 bases agree with TRBD1. The material sequenced was memory CD4+ T cells sorted from blood. Subset of the sample: CD45RA-negative fraction. This TCR was sampled from a man aged 18 to 35 in good health. The CDR3 DNA follows: TGTGCCAGTTCCTCCGGGACAGGGATTCGCAATGAGCAGTTCTTC. This translates into CASSSGTGIRNEQFF.